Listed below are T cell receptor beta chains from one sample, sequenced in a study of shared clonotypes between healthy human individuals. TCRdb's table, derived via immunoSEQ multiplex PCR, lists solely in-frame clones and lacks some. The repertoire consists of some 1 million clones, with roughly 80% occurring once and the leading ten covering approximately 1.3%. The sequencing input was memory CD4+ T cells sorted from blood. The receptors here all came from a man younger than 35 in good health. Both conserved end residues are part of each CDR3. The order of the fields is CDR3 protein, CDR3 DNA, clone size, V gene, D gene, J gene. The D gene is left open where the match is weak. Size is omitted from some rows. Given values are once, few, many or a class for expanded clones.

CAWSVQAYEQYF | TGTGCCTGGAGTGTACAAGCCTACGAGCAGTACTTC | medium-sized | TRBV30 | NA | TRBJ2-7
CASREGPYEQYF | TGTGCCAGCAGGGAGGGGCCCTACGAGCAGTACTTC | NA | TRBV11-2 | NA | TRBJ2-7
CASSDGATDTQYF | TGTGCCAGCAGTGATGGGGCCACAGATACGCAGTATTTT | NA | TRBV6-1 | NA | TRBJ2-3
CASSAQGLSGANVLTF | TGTGCCAGCAGCGCGCAGGGTCTCTCTGGGGCCAACGTCCTGACTTTC | NA | TRBV11-3 | NA | TRBJ2-6
CASSLRTGRRDNQPQHF | TGTGCCAGCAGCCTGAGGACAGGGCGGAGGGACAATCAGCCCCAGCATTTT | NA | TRBV13 | TRBD1 | TRBJ1-5
CASSPGRGVYGYTF | TGTGCCAGCAGCCCCGGGAGAGGAGTATATGGCTACACCTTC | NA | TRBV9 | NA | TRBJ1-2
CASSFGTGSGTQYF | TGTGCCAGCAGCTTTGGGACAGGGTCGGGGACTCAGTACTTC | few | TRBV7-2 | TRBD1 | TRBJ2-5
CASSPQGSYEQYF | TGTGCCAGCTCACCGCAGGGTTCCTACGAGCAGTACTTC | NA | TRBV18 | NA | TRBJ2-7
CASSLVVGSQNEAFF | TGTGCCAGCAGCTTAGTAGTGGGGTCCCAGAATGAAGCTTTCTTT | NA | TRBV7-2 | NA | TRBJ1-1
CASTENGPSYSNQPQHF | TGTGCCAGCACTGAAAACGGCCCGAGTTATAGCAATCAGCCCCAGCATTTT | NA | TRBV2 | NA | TRBJ1-5
CASGPPRLAGMGEQFF | TGTGCTAGTGGTCCCCCAAGACTAGCGGGCATGGGTGAGCAGTTCTTC | NA | TRBV12-5 | TRBD2 | TRBJ2-1
CASSLPHLGPGELFF | TGTGCCAGCAGTTTACCGCATCTAGGTCCCGGGGAGCTGTTTTTT | few | TRBV28 | NA | TRBJ2-2
CASSHGTSGQETQYF | TGTGCCAGCAGTCATGGGACTAGCGGACAAGAGACCCAGTACTTC | NA | TRBV6-5 | TRBD2 | TRBJ2-5
CASSLTGTGELFF | TGTGCCAGCAGCTTGACGGGAACCGGGGAGCTGTTTTTT | NA | TRBV5-6 | NA | TRBJ2-2
CASSPAGGKHNEQFF | TGTGCCAGCAGCCCAGCGGGAGGCAAGCACAATGAGCAGTTCTTC | NA | TRBV7-2 | TRBD2 | TRBJ2-1
CASSLAMSNQPQHF | TGTGCCAGCTCTCTGGCCATGAGCAATCAGCCCCAGCATTTT | NA | TRBV18 | NA | TRBJ1-5
CASSFPGGWYGYTF | TGTGCCAGCAGCTTCCCAGGGGGTTGGTATGGCTACACCTTC | NA | TRBV5-4 | TRBD1 | TRBJ1-2
CASSYSSRRNTEAFF | TGTGCCAGCAGTTACTCGTCCAGGAGGAACACTGAAGCTTTCTTT | NA | TRBV6-5 | NA | TRBJ1-1
CASSQPTRGVTGELFF | TGCGCCAGCAGCCAACCCACTCGGGGGGTCACCGGGGAGCTGTTTTTT | NA | TRBV4-3 | TRBD2 | TRBJ2-2
CASSKEVGTSYEQYF | TGTGCCAGCAGCAAAGAAGTAGGGACCTCCTACGAGCAGTACTTC | NA | TRBV21-1 | NA | TRBJ2-7
CASSLDSSYGYTF | TGTGCCAGCAGCTTAGACAGTTCCTATGGCTACACCTTC | NA | TRBV7-2 | NA | TRBJ1-2
CASSLTGTGANTEAFF | TGTGCCAGCAGCTTGACCGGGACAGGGGCGAACACTGAAGCTTTCTTT | NA | TRBV5-4 | TRBD1 | TRBJ1-1
CASSVTTGSYGYTF | TGTGCCAGCAGCGTCACGACAGGGAGCTATGGCTACACCTTC | NA | TRBV9 | TRBD1 | TRBJ1-2
CASSPPDRVEQYF | TGTGCCAGCAGCCCGCCGGACAGGGTCGAGCAGTACTTC | NA | TRBV5-4 | TRBD1 | TRBJ2-7
CASSDSGTARETQYF | TGTGCCAGCAGTGACTCCGGGACAGCCCGGGAGACCCAGTACTTC | NA | TRBV25-1 | TRBD1 | TRBJ2-5
CATSRDNGAAKNIQYF | TGTGCCACCAGCAGAGATAATGGGGCAGCCAAAAACATTCAGTACTTC | NA | TRBV15 | NA | TRBJ2-4
CASSWGLTTDTQYF | TGTGCCAGCAGCTGGGGACTGACCACAGATACGCAGTATTTT | NA | TRBV7-2 | NA | TRBJ2-3
CASRLDSYSNQPQHF | TGCGCCAGCAGATTGGACAGTTATAGCAATCAGCCCCAGCATTTT | NA | TRBV5-1 | NA | TRBJ1-5
CAYKRGPQETQYF | TGTGCCTATAAAAGGGGGCCCCAAGAGACCCAGTACTTC | NA | TRBV30 | TRBD1 | TRBJ2-5
CATTGTSGRAAPPNEQFF | TGTGCCACCACCGGGACTAGCGGGAGGGCCGCGCCACCCAATGAGCAGTTCTTC | NA | TRBV10-3 | TRBD2 | TRBJ2-1
CASSPRRDEQYF | TGTGCCAGCTCACCACGGAGGGACGAGCAGTACTTC | NA | TRBV18 | NA | TRBJ2-7
CASSSGLAGGNQYF | TGTGCCAGCAGTTCGGGACTAGCGGGAGGGAACCAGTACTTC | few | TRBV2 | TRBD2 | TRBJ2-5
CASSPGTKPGLANTGELFF | TGTGCTAGCAGCCCGGGGACTAAGCCGGGTCTCGCGAACACCGGGGAGCTGTTTTTT | NA | TRBV7-7 | TRBD2 | TRBJ2-2
CASTLTGTSGYEQYF | TGTGCCAGCACCTTAACCGGGACTAGCGGCTACGAGCAGTACTTC | NA | TRBV7-2 | TRBD2 | TRBJ2-7
CASSVAGGTTETQYF | TGTGCCAGCAGCGTAGCGGGGGGGACGACTGAGACCCAGTACTTC | NA | TRBV9 | TRBD2 | TRBJ2-5
CASSLGTGLAVSEQFF | TGCGCCAGCAGCTTGGGGACAGGGTTGGCGGTCAGTGAGCAGTTCTTC | NA | TRBV5-1 | TRBD1 | TRBJ2-1
CASSWTGGAVVTDTQYF | TGTGCCAGCAGCTGGACAGGGGGCGCGGTAGTTACAGATACGCAGTATTTT | NA | TRBV5-8 | TRBD1 | TRBJ2-3
CASSQGRLYGYTF | TGCGCCAGCAGCCAGGGACGGCTCTATGGCTACACCTTC | NA | TRBV5-1 | NA | TRBJ1-2
CAISVGQGYEQYF | TGTGCCATCAGTGTAGGACAGGGTTACGAGCAGTACTTC | NA | TRBV10-3 | TRBD1 | TRBJ2-7
CAWSHLLGMAQETQYF | TGTGCCTGGAGCCACCTCCTAGGGATGGCCCAAGAGACCCAGTACTTC | NA | TRBV30 | NA | TRBJ2-5
CASRLTGRSEATNEKLFF | TGTGCCAGCAGATTGACAGGGAGGTCGGAGGCAACTAATGAAAAACTGTTTTTT | few | TRBV27 | TRBD1 | TRBJ1-4
CASSQERRNTGELFF | TGTGCCAGCAGCCAAGAGCGGCGGAACACCGGGGAGCTGTTTTTT | once | TRBV4-2 | NA | TRBJ2-2
CASSLGPSGENTGELFF | TGCGCCAGCAGCTTGGGTCCCAGCGGGGAGAACACCGGGGAGCTGTTTTTT | NA | TRBV5-1 | TRBD2 | TRBJ2-2
CASSGMDDLGGVHSPLHF | TGCGCCAGCAGCGGGATGGATGACCTTGGGGGTGTTCATTCACCCCTCCACTTT | NA | TRBV23-1 | NA | TRBJ1-6
CASSPPSGGAGETQYF | TGTGCCAGCAGCCCACCCTCAGGAGGCGCCGGGGAGACCCAGTACTTC | NA | TRBV13 | NA | TRBJ2-5
CASSLGTSGYTGELFF | TGTGCCAGCAGCTTAGGGACTAGCGGGTACACCGGGGAGCTGTTTTTT | NA | TRBV11-2 | TRBD2 | TRBJ2-2
CASSLTIREGSYNEQFF | TGTGCCAGCAGCTTAACAATCCGGGAGGGGTCCTACAATGAGCAGTTCTTC | many | TRBV11-1 | TRBD2 | TRBJ2-1
CASSHSPGGPDEQYF | TGTGCCAGCAGCCATTCGCCGGGAGGGCCCGACGAGCAGTACTTC | NA | TRBV7-8 | TRBD2 | TRBJ2-7
CASSPQGSLVGYTF | TGTGCCAGCAGTCCACAGGGGTCGCTTGTTGGCTACACCTTC | once | TRBV5-4 | TRBD1 | TRBJ1-2